The rows below give T cell receptor beta chains drawn from one sample of a study of shared clonotypes between healthy human individuals. Sequenced by immunoSEQ multiplex PCR; TCRdb stores in-frame clones only, minus some. The sample yields under 1,900,000 clones, approximately 98.5% seen once. The sample was naive CD4+ T cells sorted from blood. The receptors were sampled from a man aged 25-40 years in good health. CDR3s include the opening cysteine and the closing phenylalanine or tryptophan. Each record gives: J gene, V gene, D gene, clone size, CDR3 protein, CDR3 DNA. A D gene is named only where the DNA matches it firmly. The size field is filled for only some rows; it gives once, few, many or a size class.

j_call: TRBJ2-5; v_call: TRBV15; d_call: .; clone_size: .; cdr3_aa: CATSPGGGSGRETQYF; cdr3_nt: TGTGCCACCAGCCCAGGAGGTGGGAGTGGTAGAGAGACCCAGTACTTC
j_call: TRBJ1-2; v_call: TRBV5-4; d_call: .; clone_size: once; cdr3_aa: CASSLGAEDRIYGYTF; cdr3_nt: TGTGCCAGCAGCTTGGGGGCGGAGGACAGAATTTATGGCTACACCTTC
j_call: TRBJ1-1; v_call: TRBV10-3; d_call: .; clone_size: .; cdr3_aa: CAISMRDMNTEAFF; cdr3_nt: TGTGCCATCAGTATGCGGGACATGAACACTGAAGCTTTCTTT
j_call: TRBJ2-7; v_call: TRBV5-5; d_call: .; clone_size: .; cdr3_aa: CASSLATWERFSYEQYF; cdr3_nt: TGTGCCAGCAGCTTGGCTACGTGGGAGCGGTTTAGCTACGAGCAGTACTTC
j_call: TRBJ2-5; v_call: TRBV7-9; d_call: TRBD1; clone_size: .; cdr3_aa: CASQLRTGDFETQYF; cdr3_nt: TGTGCCAGCCAACTTCGGACAGGGGACTTCGAGACCCAGTACTTC
j_call: TRBJ2-5; v_call: TRBV7-2; d_call: .; clone_size: .; cdr3_aa: CASSLLPRGVETQYF; cdr3_nt: TGTGCCAGCAGCTTGCTGCCCCGCGGAGTGGAGACCCAGTACTTC
j_call: TRBJ2-7; v_call: TRBV19; d_call: .; clone_size: once; cdr3_aa: CASRRGGTAYEQYF; cdr3_nt: TGTGCCAGTAGAAGAGGGGGGACAGCCTACGAGCAGTACTTC
j_call: TRBJ1-2; v_call: TRBV29-1; d_call: .; clone_size: once; cdr3_aa: CSVDKQSYGYTF; cdr3_nt: TGCAGCGTTGATAAACAGTCCTATGGCTACACCTTC
j_call: TRBJ1-2; v_call: TRBV30; d_call: TRBD1; clone_size: .; cdr3_aa: CAWRWTGPYGYTF; cdr3_nt: TGTGCCTGGAGATGGACAGGCCCCTATGGCTACACCTTC
j_call: TRBJ2-1; v_call: TRBV30; d_call: .; clone_size: .; cdr3_aa: CAWSPLSLARHEQFF; cdr3_nt: TGTGCCTGGAGTCCCCTATCTCTAGCTCGTCATGAGCAGTTCTTC
j_call: TRBJ1-1; v_call: TRBV5-1; d_call: .; clone_size: .; cdr3_aa: CASSLRTVPPKLNTEAFF; cdr3_nt: TGCGCCAGCAGCTTGAGGACCGTCCCCCCCAAGTTGAACACTGAAGCTTTCTTT
j_call: TRBJ2-7; v_call: TRBV19; d_call: TRBD2; clone_size: few; cdr3_aa: CASSIVASGRYEQYF; cdr3_nt: TGTGCCAGTAGTATAGTGGCTAGCGGGAGATACGAGCAGTACTTC
j_call: TRBJ2-7; v_call: TRBV6-6; d_call: TRBD1; clone_size: .; cdr3_aa: CASSLTTGPSEQYF; cdr3_nt: TGTGCCAGCAGTTTAACGACAGGGCCGTCCGAGCAGTACTTC
j_call: TRBJ2-1; v_call: TRBV27; d_call: TRBD2; clone_size: .; cdr3_aa: CASSSHRGRANEQFF; cdr3_nt: TGTGCCAGCAGTTCCCATCGAGGGAGGGCAAATGAGCAGTTCTTC
j_call: TRBJ2-2; v_call: TRBV29-1; d_call: .; clone_size: .; cdr3_aa: CSVRQTNTGELFF; cdr3_nt: TGCAGCGTTAGACAAACTAACACCGGGGAGCTGTTTTTT
j_call: TRBJ2-5; v_call: TRBV18; d_call: .; clone_size: .; cdr3_aa: CASSPGGKYQETQYF; cdr3_nt: TGTGCCAGCTCACCAGGAGGAAAGTACCAAGAGACCCAGTACTTC
j_call: TRBJ2-3; v_call: TRBV25-1; d_call: .; clone_size: once; cdr3_aa: CASSGDLNTQYF; cdr3_nt: TGTGCCAGCAGTGGGGACCTGAATACGCAGTATTTT
j_call: TRBJ2-1; v_call: TRBV9; d_call: .; clone_size: .; cdr3_aa: CASDPSGYNEQFF; cdr3_nt: TGTGCCAGCGACCCCAGCGGCTACAATGAGCAGTTCTTC
j_call: TRBJ1-1; v_call: TRBV5-1; d_call: .; clone_size: .; cdr3_aa: CASSLAQTGEAFF; cdr3_nt: TGCGCCAGCAGCTTGGCGCAGACCGGCGAAGCTTTCTTT
j_call: TRBJ2-5; v_call: TRBV5-1; d_call: .; clone_size: .; cdr3_aa: CASSPFPQETQYF; cdr3_nt: TGCGCCAGCAGCCCATTCCCCCAAGAGACCCAGTACTTC
j_call: TRBJ2-4; v_call: TRBV2; d_call: .; clone_size: .; cdr3_aa: CASSEQGIGKNIQYF; cdr3_nt: TGTGCCAGCAGTGAACAGGGGATCGGAAAAAACATTCAGTACTTC
j_call: TRBJ2-1; v_call: TRBV27; d_call: .; clone_size: .; cdr3_aa: CASSPRGFNEQFF; cdr3_nt: TGTGCCAGCAGTCCAAGGGGATTCAATGAGCAGTTCTTC
j_call: TRBJ2-1; v_call: TRBV19; d_call: TRBD1; clone_size: .; cdr3_aa: CASSTRDRNLGNEQFF; cdr3_nt: TGTGCCAGTAGTACCCGGGACAGGAACCTTGGCAATGAGCAGTTCTTC
j_call: TRBJ2-6; v_call: TRBV18; d_call: .; clone_size: .; cdr3_aa: CASSPRIRSGANVLTF; cdr3_nt: TGTGCCAGCTCACCACGTATCAGGTCTGGGGCCAACGTCCTGACTTTC
j_call: TRBJ2-1; v_call: TRBV11-2; d_call: .; clone_size: .; cdr3_aa: CASSLGGEGGEFF; cdr3_nt: TGTGCCAGCAGCTTAGGAGGTGAGGGGGGGGAGTTCTTC
j_call: TRBJ2-1; v_call: TRBV11-2; d_call: TRBD2; clone_size: .; cdr3_aa: CASHRGGAVDEQFF; cdr3_nt: TGTGCCAGTCACCGGGGGGGTGCGGTGGATGAGCAGTTCTTC
j_call: TRBJ2-7; v_call: TRBV6-6; d_call: .; clone_size: once; cdr3_aa: CASSYSQGMYEQYF; cdr3_nt: TGTGCCAGCAGTTACTCCCAGGGGATGTACGAGCAGTACTTC
j_call: TRBJ2-5; v_call: TRBV11-1; d_call: .; clone_size: .; cdr3_aa: CASSLAAQETQYF; cdr3_nt: TGTGCCAGCAGCTTAGCGGCCCAAGAGACCCAGTACTTC
j_call: TRBJ2-7; v_call: TRBV18; d_call: .; clone_size: .; cdr3_aa: CASSPGSSSYEQYF; cdr3_nt: TGTGCCAGCTCACCGGGCTCAAGCTCCTACGAGCAGTACTTC
j_call: TRBJ1-1; v_call: TRBV7-3; d_call: .; clone_size: .; cdr3_aa: CASSLAVDTEAFF; cdr3_nt: TGTGCCAGCAGCTTAGCAGTTGACACTGAAGCTTTCTTT
j_call: TRBJ2-7; v_call: TRBV19; d_call: TRBD2; clone_size: .; cdr3_aa: CASSILLIGVTSGFSYEQYF; cdr3_nt: TGTGCCAGTAGTATCCTCCTAATTGGGGTGACTAGCGGTTTCTCCTACGAGCAGTACTTC
j_call: TRBJ2-7; v_call: TRBV28; d_call: TRBD2; clone_size: .; cdr3_aa: CASSSRGGTSLEQYF; cdr3_nt: TGTGCCAGCAGTTCGCGGGGGGGGACTAGCCTCGAGCAGTACTTC
j_call: TRBJ2-5; v_call: TRBV4-3; d_call: .; clone_size: .; cdr3_aa: CASSPQDQETQYF; cdr3_nt: TGCGCCAGCAGCCCTCAGGACCAAGAGACCCAGTACTTC
j_call: TRBJ2-2; v_call: TRBV6-5; d_call: TRBD2; clone_size: .; cdr3_aa: CASRWTSGRVGELFF; cdr3_nt: TGTGCCAGCAGGTGGACTAGCGGGAGAGTCGGGGAGCTGTTTTTT
j_call: TRBJ2-3; v_call: TRBV7-9; d_call: .; clone_size: once; cdr3_aa: CASSLVRERSTDTQYF; cdr3_nt: TGTGCCAGCAGCTTAGTCCGAGAGCGCAGCACAGATACGCAGTATTTT
j_call: TRBJ2-7; v_call: TRBV5-1; d_call: .; clone_size: .; cdr3_aa: CASSPLTGLDWYF; cdr3_nt: TGCGCCAGCAGCCCCCTCACAGGGTTGGATTGGTACTTC
j_call: TRBJ2-7; v_call: TRBV25-1; d_call: .; clone_size: .; cdr3_aa: CASSTGAGSYEQYF; cdr3_nt: TGTGCCAGCAGTACGGGGGCGGGCTCCTACGAGCAGTACTTC
j_call: TRBJ1-5; v_call: TRBV2; d_call: .; clone_size: .; cdr3_aa: CASSDRGMQPQHF; cdr3_nt: TGTGCCAGCAGTGACCGGGGTATGCAGCCCCAGCATTTT
j_call: TRBJ2-7; v_call: TRBV10-3; d_call: TRBD2; clone_size: .; cdr3_aa: CAISGGSSGEYEQYF; cdr3_nt: TGTGCCATCAGTGGAGGCTCTAGCGGGGAGTACGAGCAGTACTTC
j_call: TRBJ2-1; v_call: TRBV7-6; d_call: .; clone_size: .; cdr3_aa: CASSREYNEQFF; cdr3_nt: TGTGCCAGCAGCCGCGAATACAATGAGCAGTTCTTC
j_call: TRBJ2-7; v_call: TRBV19; d_call: TRBD1; clone_size: .; cdr3_aa: CASSRYGTGGRYEQYF; cdr3_nt: TGTGCCAGTAGTCGATACGGGACAGGGGGCCGCTACGAGCAGTACTTC